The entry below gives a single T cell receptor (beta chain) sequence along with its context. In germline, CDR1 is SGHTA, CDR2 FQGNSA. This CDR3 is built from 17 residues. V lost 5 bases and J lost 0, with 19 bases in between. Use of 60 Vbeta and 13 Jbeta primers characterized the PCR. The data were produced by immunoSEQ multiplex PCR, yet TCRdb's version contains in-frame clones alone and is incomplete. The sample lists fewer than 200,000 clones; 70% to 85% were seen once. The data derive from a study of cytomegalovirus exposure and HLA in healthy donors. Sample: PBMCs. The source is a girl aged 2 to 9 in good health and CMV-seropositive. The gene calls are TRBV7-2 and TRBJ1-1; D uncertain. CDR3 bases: TGTGCCAGCAGCACCCCTCGAGGGAAGGAACTGAACACTGAAGCTTTCTTT. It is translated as CASSTPRGKELNTEAFF.